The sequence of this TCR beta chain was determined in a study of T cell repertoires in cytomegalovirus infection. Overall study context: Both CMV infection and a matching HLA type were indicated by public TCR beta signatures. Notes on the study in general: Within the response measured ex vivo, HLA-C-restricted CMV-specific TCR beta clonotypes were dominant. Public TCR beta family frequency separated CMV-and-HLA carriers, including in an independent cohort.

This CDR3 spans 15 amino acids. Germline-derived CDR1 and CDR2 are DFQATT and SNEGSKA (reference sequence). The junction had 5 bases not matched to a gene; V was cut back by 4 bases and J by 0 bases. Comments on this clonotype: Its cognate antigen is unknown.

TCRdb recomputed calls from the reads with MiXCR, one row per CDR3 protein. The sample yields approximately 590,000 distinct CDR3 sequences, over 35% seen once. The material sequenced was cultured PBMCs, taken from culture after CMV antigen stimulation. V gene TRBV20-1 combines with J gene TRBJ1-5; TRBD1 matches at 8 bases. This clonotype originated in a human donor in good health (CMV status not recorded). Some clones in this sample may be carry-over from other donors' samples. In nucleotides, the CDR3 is TGCAGTGCTAACAGGGGGGGGGCTAGCAATCAGCCCCAGCATTTT. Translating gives CSANRGGASNQPQHF.